This is a list of T cell receptor beta chains from one sample in a study of post-analysis software for immune sequencing data. TCRdb independently ran MiXCR on the PCR reads; one entry per CDR3 protein. Of around 500,000 distinct CDR3 sequences in the sample, 30% to 40% are singletons; the top ten hold roughly 6%. What was sequenced was blood. These receptors came from a girl aged 2 to 17 with multiple sclerosis. Each CDR3 is given with its conserved first and last residue. A D gene is named only where the DNA matches it firmly. The size entry is marked missing in some rows and otherwise reads once, few, many or a size class.

few	TRBV28	TRBD2	TRBJ2-3	CASSLFAGTSWDTQYF	TGTGCCAGCAGTTTATTCGCCGGGACTAGCTGGGATACGCAGTATTTT
few	TRBV7-2	TRBD2	TRBJ2-1	CASSFRGLAYNEQFF	TGTGCCAGCAGTTTCCGGGGACTAGCCTACAATGAGCAGTTCTTC
few	TRBV7-9	-	TRBJ2-5	CASSSDLLTQYF	TGTGCCAGCAGCTCCGACCTCCTGACCCAGTACTTC
few	TRBV18	TRBD2	TRBJ2-3	CASSPLGVAGVTDTQYF	TGTGCCAGCTCTCCCCTTGGAGTAGCGGGGGTAACAGATACGCAGTATTTT
few	TRBV27	TRBD2	TRBJ2-5	CASSLSASGGLETQYF	TGTGCCAGCAGTTTATCCGCTAGCGGGGGGCTCGAGACCCAGTACTTC
few	TRBV5-5	TRBD1	TRBJ1-1	CASSYTGTGDTEAFF	TGTGCCAGCAGCTACACCGGGACAGGGGACACTGAAGCTTTCTTT
-	TRBV29-1	TRBD2	TRBJ2-5	CSVVRGGLETQYF	TGCAGCGTTGTGCGGGGGGGCTTGGAGACCCAGTACTTC
few	TRBV4-1	TRBD1	TRBJ2-7	CASSSRGQGKVEQYF	TGCGCCAGCAGCTCCAGAGGACAGGGTAAGGTCGAGCAGTACTTC
-	TRBV2	TRBD1	TRBJ2-4	CASSGQGGDIQYF	TGTGCCAGCAGCGGACAGGGTGGGGACATTCAGTACTTC
-	TRBV28	-	TRBJ1-4	CASSLPGQATNEKLFF	TGTGCCAGCAGTTTACCGGGACAAGCAACTAATGAAAAACTGTTTTTT
-	TRBV20-1	-	TRBJ2-1	CSARVSDGGPGVDWSYNEQFF	TGCAGTGCTAGAGTCTCTGACGGGGGGCCAGGAGTCGATTGGTCCTACAATGAGCAGTTCTTC
-	TRBV6-6	TRBD1	TRBJ2-7	CASSQTSGTGGYEQYF	TGTGCCAGCAGTCAGACCTCCGGGACAGGGGGTTACGAGCAGTACTTC
many	TRBV20-1	TRBD1	TRBJ2-7	CSAPVTGTGPEQYF	TGCAGTGCTCCGGTCACTGGGACAGGTCCCGAGCAGTACTTC
-	TRBV28	TRBD1	TRBJ1-5	CATRDRVNQPQHF	TGTGCCACCAGGGACAGGGTTAATCAGCCCCAGCATTTT
few	TRBV11-2	TRBD1	TRBJ1-2	CASSLRGQGYPRNYGYTF	TGTGCCAGCAGCCTCCGGGGACAGGGTTATCCTAGGAACTATGGCTACACCTTC
-	TRBV7-2	TRBD2	TRBJ2-3	CAGSEKSGTSVRDTQYF	TGTGCCGGCAGCGAAAAGTCGGGTACTAGCGTAAGGGATACGCAGTATTTT
few	TRBV7-3	-	TRBJ1-1	CASSLGPLGTEAFF	TGTGCCAGCAGCTTAGGACCTCTGGGCACTGAAGCTTTCTTT
-	TRBV5-1	-	TRBJ2-3	CASSLEGAADTQYF	TGCGCCAGCAGCTTGGAGGGTGCGGCAGATACGCAGTATTTT
few	TRBV5-1	TRBD1	TRBJ1-1	CASSLTGAGTEAFF	TGCGCCAGCAGCTTGACAGGGGCTGGGACTGAAGCTTTCTTT
-	TRBV29-1	TRBD2	TRBJ2-4	CSGYLSGNEQYF	TGCAGCGGCTATCTGAGCGGGAATGAGCAGTACTTC
-	TRBV20-1	-	TRBJ2-2	CSARETATGELFF	TGCAGTGCTAGAGAAACCGCCACCGGGGAGCTGTTTTTT
-	TRBV9	TRBD1	TRBJ2-2	CASSEGTANTGELFF	TGTGCCAGCAGCGAAGGGACAGCGAACACCGGGGAGCTGTTTTTT
-	TRBV5-1	-	TRBJ1-4	CASSLGGLVEKLFF	TGCGCCAGCAGCCTGGGGGGCCTCGTGGAAAAACTGTTTTTT
-	TRBV20-1	-	TRBJ2-7	CSASTQGRSYEQYF	TGCAGTGCTAGCACCCAGGGAAGATCCTACGAGCAGTACTTC
few	TRBV12-3/TRBV12-4	-	TRBJ2-3	CASSLRQGLGDTDTQYF	TGTGCCAGCAGTTTACGGCAGGGGTTGGGAGACACAGATACGCAGTATTTT
few	TRBV29-1	-	TRBJ1-2	CSVEGRTYGYTF	TGCAGCGTTGAGGGGCGAACCTATGGCTACACCTTC
-	TRBV5-5	-	TRBJ1-4	CASSRANEKLFF	TGTGCCAGCAGTAGAGCTAATGAAAAACTGTTTTTT
-	TRBV2	-	TRBJ1-2	CASSERGAGYGYTF	TGTGCCAGCAGTGAAAGGGGGGCAGGCTATGGCTACACCTTC
-	TRBV7-8	-	TRBJ1-5	CASSTYVGQPQHF	TGTGCCAGCAGCACTTATGTGGGTCAGCCCCAGCATTTT
few	TRBV3-1	-	TRBJ2-1	CASSQDISEQFF	TGTGCCAGCAGCCAAGACATAAGCGAGCAGTTCTTC
-	TRBV29-1	TRBD1	TRBJ1-1	CSVDWGDRVNTEAFF	TGCAGCGTTGATTGGGGGGACAGAGTGAACACTGAAGCTTTCTTT
-	TRBV7-2	-	TRBJ2-7	CASSSPRGRLYEQYF	TGTGCCAGCAGCTCACCCCGGGGGAGGCTCTACGAGCAGTACTTC
-	TRBV6-1	TRBD1	TRBJ2-2	CASSLTGGITGELFF	TGTGCCAGCAGTCTCACAGGGGGGATCACCGGGGAGCTGTTTTTT
few	TRBV5-1	-	TRBJ1-5	CASSYGGDQPQHF	TGCGCCAGCAGCTATGGGGGTGATCAGCCCCAGCATTTT
-	TRBV20-1	-	TRBJ2-1	CSARSPMSRKTRFF	TGCAGTGCTAGATCTCCCATGTCGAGGAAGACCCGGTTCTTC
-	TRBV7-8	TRBD2	TRBJ2-1	CASSDAAGSGGLSYNEQFF	TGTGCCAGCAGCGATGCCGCGGGTAGCGGGGGCCTCTCCTACAATGAGCAGTTCTTC
-	TRBV20-1	TRBD2	TRBJ2-1	CSARDPSSGGGYNEQFF	TGCAGTGCTAGAGATCCATCAAGCGGGGGGGGCTACAATGAGCAGTTCTTC
few	TRBV7-2	-	TRBJ1-1	CASSLPEILLMNTEAFF	TGTGCCAGCAGCTTACCGGAGATCCTCCTTATGAACACTGAAGCTTTCTTT
-	TRBV25-1	-	TRBJ2-5	CASSDVRGRHYNEQYF	TGTGCCAGCAGTGATGTCAGGGGGAGGCATTACAATGAGCAGTACTTC
few	TRBV6-1	TRBD2	TRBJ2-1	CASSGLAGASYNEQFF	TGTGCCAGCAGTGGGCTAGCGGGGGCATCCTACAATGAGCAGTTCTTC
-	TRBV14	TRBD1	TRBJ2-2	CASNRQGFTGELFF	TGTGCCAGCAACAGACAGGGTTTCACCGGGGAGCTGTTTTTT
many	TRBV20-1	TRBD1	TRBJ1-6	CSARAGGGQNSPLHF	TGCAGTGCTAGAGCAGGGGGAGGTCAGAATTCACCCCTCCACTTT
-	TRBV6-6	-	TRBJ2-7	CASSGPGHLSSYEQYF	TGTGCCAGCAGTGGACCAGGACATTTGAGCTCCTACGAGCAGTACTTC
-	TRBV3-1	TRBD2	TRBJ2-1	CASSQGPGLAGNEQFF	TGTGCCAGCAGCCAAGGCCCGGGACTAGCGGGCAATGAGCAGTTCTTC